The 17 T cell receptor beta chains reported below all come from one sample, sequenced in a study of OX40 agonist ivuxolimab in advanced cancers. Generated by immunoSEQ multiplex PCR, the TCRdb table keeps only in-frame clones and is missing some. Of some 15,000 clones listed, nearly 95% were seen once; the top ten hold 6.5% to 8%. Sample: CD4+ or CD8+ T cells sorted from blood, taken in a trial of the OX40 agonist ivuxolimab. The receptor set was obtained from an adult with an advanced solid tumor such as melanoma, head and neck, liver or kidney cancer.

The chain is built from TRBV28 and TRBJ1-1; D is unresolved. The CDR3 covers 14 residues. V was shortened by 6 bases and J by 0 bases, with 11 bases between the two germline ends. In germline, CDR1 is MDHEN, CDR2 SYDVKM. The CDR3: CASSPQVLNTEAFF. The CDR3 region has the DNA TGTGCCAGCAGCCCTCAGGTCCTGAACACTGAAGCTTTCTTT.

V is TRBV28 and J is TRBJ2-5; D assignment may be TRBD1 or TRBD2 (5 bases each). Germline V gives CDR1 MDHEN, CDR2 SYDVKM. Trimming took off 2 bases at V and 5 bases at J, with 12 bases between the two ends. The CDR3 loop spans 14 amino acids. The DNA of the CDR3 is TGTGCCAGCAGTTTAGGGACCCCAGCCGAGACCCAGTACTTC. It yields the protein CASSLGTPAETQYF.

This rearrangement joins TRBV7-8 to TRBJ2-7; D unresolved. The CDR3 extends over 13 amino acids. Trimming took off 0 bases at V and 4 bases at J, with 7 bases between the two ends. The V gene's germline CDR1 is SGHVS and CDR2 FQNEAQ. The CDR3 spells CASSLAREYEQYF. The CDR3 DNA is TGTGCCAGCAGCTTAGCGCGCGAGTACGAGCAGTACTTC.

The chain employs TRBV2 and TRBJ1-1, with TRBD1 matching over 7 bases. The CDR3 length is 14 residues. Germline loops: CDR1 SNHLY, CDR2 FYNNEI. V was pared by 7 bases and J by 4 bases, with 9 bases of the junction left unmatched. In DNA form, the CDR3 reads TGTGCCAGCAAAGAGGGGGCGCTTAGCACTGAAGCTTTCTTT. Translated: CASKEGALSTEAFF. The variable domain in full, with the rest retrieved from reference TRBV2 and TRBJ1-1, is EPEVTQTPSHQVTQMGQEVILRCVPISNHLYFYWYRQILGQKVEFLVSFYNNEISEKSEIFDDQFSVERPDGSNFTLKIRSTKLEDSAMYFCASKEGALSTEAFFGQGTRLTVV.

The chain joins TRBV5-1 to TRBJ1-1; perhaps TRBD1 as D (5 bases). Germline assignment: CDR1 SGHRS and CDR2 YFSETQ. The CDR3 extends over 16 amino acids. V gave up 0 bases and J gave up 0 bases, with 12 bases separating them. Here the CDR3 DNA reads TGCGCCAGCAGCTTGGAACGGGGGATGGTGAACACTGAAGCTTTCTTT. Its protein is CASSLERGMVNTEAFF.

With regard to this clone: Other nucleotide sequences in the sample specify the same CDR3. CDR3 sequence: CASSLGGQPQHF. CDR3 sequence (DNA): TGTGCCAGCAGCTTGGGGGGTCAGCCCCAGCATTTT. The chain recombines TRBV7-9 with TRBJ1-5; tentative D call: TRBD1 (5 bases). The CDR3 has 12 amino acids. Germline loops: CDR1 SEHNR, CDR2 FQNEAQ (reference sequence). Trimming cost V 3 bases and J 6 bases, with 6 bases left between them.

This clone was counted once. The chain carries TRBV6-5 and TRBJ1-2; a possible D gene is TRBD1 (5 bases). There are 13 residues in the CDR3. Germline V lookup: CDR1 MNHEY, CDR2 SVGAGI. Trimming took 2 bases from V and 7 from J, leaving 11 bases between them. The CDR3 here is CASSYGGITGYTF. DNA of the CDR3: TGTGCCAGCAGTTACGGGGGGATAACTGGCTACACCTTC.

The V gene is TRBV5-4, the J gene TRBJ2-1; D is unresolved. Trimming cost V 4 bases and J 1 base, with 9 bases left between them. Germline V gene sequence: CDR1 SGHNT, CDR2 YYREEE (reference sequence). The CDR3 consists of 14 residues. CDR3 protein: CASSPMGSYNEQFF. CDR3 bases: TGTGCCAGCAGCCCGATGGGGTCCTACAATGAGCAGTTCTTC. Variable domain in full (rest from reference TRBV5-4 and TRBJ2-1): ETGVTQSPTHLIKTRGQQVTLRCSSQSGHNTVSWYQQALGQGPQFIFQYYREEENGRGNFPPRFSGLQFPNYSSELNVNALELDDSALYLCASSPMGSYNEQFFGPGTRLTVL.

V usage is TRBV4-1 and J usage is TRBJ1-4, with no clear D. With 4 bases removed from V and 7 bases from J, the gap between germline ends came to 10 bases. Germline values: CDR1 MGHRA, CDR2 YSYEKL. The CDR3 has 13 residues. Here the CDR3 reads CASSLKDPEKLFF. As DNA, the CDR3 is TGCGCCAGCAGCCTAAAGGACCCTGAAAAACTGTTTTTT.

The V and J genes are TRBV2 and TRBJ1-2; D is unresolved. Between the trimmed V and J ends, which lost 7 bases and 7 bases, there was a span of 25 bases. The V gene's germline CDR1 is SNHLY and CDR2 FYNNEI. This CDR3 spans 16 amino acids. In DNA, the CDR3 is TGTGCCAGCAAGGTAGGTCCAGAAGACCTATCTCCTGGCTACACCTTC. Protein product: CASKVGPEDLSPGYTF. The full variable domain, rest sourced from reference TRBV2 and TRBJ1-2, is EPEVTQTPSHQVTQMGQEVILRCVPISNHLYFYWYRQILGQKVEFLVSFYNNEISEKSEIFDDQFSVERPDGSNFTLKIRSTKLEDSAMYFCASKVGPEDLSPGYTFGSGTRLTVV.

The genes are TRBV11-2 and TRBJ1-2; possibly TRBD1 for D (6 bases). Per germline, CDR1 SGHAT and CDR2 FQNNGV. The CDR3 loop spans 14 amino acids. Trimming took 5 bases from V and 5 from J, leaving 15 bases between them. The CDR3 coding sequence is TGTGCCAGCAGCCCCGCAGGGGTCTTGTATGGCTACACCTTC. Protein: CASSPAGVLYGYTF.

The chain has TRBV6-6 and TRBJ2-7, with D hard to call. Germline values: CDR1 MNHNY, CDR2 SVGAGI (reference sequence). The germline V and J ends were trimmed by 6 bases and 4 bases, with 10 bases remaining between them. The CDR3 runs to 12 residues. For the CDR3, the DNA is TGTGCCAGCAGCCCGAACCGTTACGAGCAGTACTTC. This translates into CASSPNRYEQYF.

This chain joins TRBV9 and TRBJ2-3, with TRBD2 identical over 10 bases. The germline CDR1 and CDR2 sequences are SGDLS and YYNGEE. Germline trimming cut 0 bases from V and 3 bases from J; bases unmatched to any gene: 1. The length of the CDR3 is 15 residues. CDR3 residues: CASSVEAGGTDTQYF. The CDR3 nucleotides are TGTGCCAGCAGCGTAGAAGCGGGGGGGACAGATACGCAGTATTTT.

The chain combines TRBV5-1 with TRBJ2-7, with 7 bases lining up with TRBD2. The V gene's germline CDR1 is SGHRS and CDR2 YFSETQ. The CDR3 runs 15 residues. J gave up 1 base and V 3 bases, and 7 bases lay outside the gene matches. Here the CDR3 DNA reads TGCGCCAGCAGCTCCTCTCCTAGCGGATCCTACGAGCAGTACTTC. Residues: CASSSSPSGSYEQYF. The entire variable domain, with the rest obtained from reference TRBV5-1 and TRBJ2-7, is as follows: KAGVTQTPRYLIKTRGQQVTLSCSPISGHRSVSWYQQTPGQGLQFLFEYFSETQRNKGNFPGRFSGRQFSNSRSEMNVSTLELGDSALYLCASSSSPSGSYEQYFGPGTRLTVT.

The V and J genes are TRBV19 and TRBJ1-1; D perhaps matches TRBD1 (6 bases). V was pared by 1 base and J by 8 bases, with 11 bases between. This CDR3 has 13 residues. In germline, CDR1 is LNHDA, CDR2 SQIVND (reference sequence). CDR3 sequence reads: CASSIAGDAEAFF. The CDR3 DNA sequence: TGTGCCAGTAGTATAGCAGGGGATGCCGAAGCTTTCTTT.

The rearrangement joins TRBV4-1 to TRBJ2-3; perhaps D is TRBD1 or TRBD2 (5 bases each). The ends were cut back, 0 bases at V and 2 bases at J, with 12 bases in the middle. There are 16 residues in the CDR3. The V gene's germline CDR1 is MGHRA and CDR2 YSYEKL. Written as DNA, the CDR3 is TGCGCCAGCAGCCAAGACGGAGGACAAATCACAGATACGCAGTATTTT. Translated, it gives CASSQDGGQITDTQYF.

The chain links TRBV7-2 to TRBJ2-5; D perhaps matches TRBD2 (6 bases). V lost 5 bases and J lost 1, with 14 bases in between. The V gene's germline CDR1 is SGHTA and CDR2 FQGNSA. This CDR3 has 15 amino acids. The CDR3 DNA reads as TGTGCCAGCAGCCCACGCCCGGGGGTCCAAGAGACCCAGTACTTC. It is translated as CASSPRPGVQETQYF.